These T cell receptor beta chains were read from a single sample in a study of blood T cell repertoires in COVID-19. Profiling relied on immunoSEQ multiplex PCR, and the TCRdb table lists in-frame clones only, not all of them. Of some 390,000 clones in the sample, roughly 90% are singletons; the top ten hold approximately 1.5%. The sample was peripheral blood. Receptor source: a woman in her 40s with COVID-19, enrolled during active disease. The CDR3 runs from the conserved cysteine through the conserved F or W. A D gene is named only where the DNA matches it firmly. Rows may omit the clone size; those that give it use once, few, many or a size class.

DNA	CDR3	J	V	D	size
TGCGCCAGCAGCTCGCCGACAGGGGCGGGGGAGACCCAGTACTTC	CASSSPTGAGETQYF	TRBJ2-5	TRBV5-1	TRBD1	.
TGTGCCAGCTCACCTAGGGAACAGGGGAATCGACGGCTGTTTTTT	CASSPREQGNRRLFF	TRBJ1-4	TRBV18	TRBD1	.
TGTGCCAGCAGCCCCCTCCGCCCGGGTAGCACAGATACGCAGTATTTT	CASSPLRPGSTDTQYF	TRBJ2-3	TRBV5-4	.	.
TGTGCTAGTGCCCTGGCCGAGACTAGCGGGAGTCCTGAAGAGCAGTACTTC	CASALAETSGSPEEQYF	TRBJ2-7	TRBV12-5	TRBD2	.
TGTGCCAGCTCACCACCCGGGCAAGAGACCCAGTACTTC	CASSPPGQETQYF	TRBJ2-5	TRBV18	.	.
TGTGCCAGCAGCCCCCCGATTGGGAGGGGGGGATCGAACACTGAAGCTTTCTTT	CASSPPIGRGGSNTEAFF	TRBJ1-1	TRBV7-2	.	.
TGTGCCAGCAGTTTTGGGGACATAGGGTATGGCTACACCTTC	CASSFGDIGYGYTF	TRBJ1-2	TRBV28	.	.
TGTGCCAGGGCAGGGCGTAAATCGAACACTGAAGCTTTCTTT	CARAGRKSNTEAFF	TRBJ1-1	TRBV19	.	once
TGTGCCAGCAGCTTAGCGTCGGGGGAGACCCAGTACTTC	CASSLASGETQYF	TRBJ2-5	TRBV7-9	.	.
TGTGCCAGCAGTTTAACAGGGGTTATCACTGAAGCTTTCTTT	CASSLTGVITEAFF	TRBJ1-1	TRBV28	TRBD1	.
TGCGCCAGCAGCTTGGGGGCAGGGGTAGGCACTGAAGCTTTCTTT	CASSLGAGVGTEAFF	TRBJ1-1	TRBV5-1	.	.
TGTGCCAGCTCACCCTTTCCGGGACAGGGGGGCCTTAGCAATCAGCCCCAGCATTTT	CASSPFPGQGGLSNQPQHF	TRBJ1-5	TRBV18	TRBD1	.
TGTGCCAGCAGCTCATCGGGACAGGGGGCCAACGAGCAGTACTTC	CASSSSGQGANEQYF	TRBJ2-7	TRBV7-2	TRBD1	.
TGTGCCAGCAGCGCAATAGACGGACGGGCGAGGGGCACAGATACGCAGTATTTT	CASSAIDGRARGTDTQYF	TRBJ2-3	TRBV9	.	.
TGTGCCACCAGTGATTCGACTAGTACGAACACCGGGGAGCTGTTTTTT	CATSDSTSTNTGELFF	TRBJ2-2	TRBV24-1	.	.
TGCGCCAGCAGCTTGGGGCTAGCGGGGGGGCCAGTCGAGACCCAGTACTTC	CASSLGLAGGPVETQYF	TRBJ2-5	TRBV5-1	TRBD2	.
TGTGCCAGCAGCGTTGGACAGGGGACGAATGAGCAGTTCTTC	CASSVGQGTNEQFF	TRBJ2-1	TRBV7-2	TRBD1	.
TGTGCCAGCAGGCCTCGGGATCGTAACTATGGCTACACCTTC	CASRPRDRNYGYTF	TRBJ1-2	TRBV28	.	.
TGTGCCAGCAGTCCAGGGGGATTGAACACTGAAGCTTTCTTT	CASSPGGLNTEAFF	TRBJ1-1	TRBV28	TRBD1	.
TGTGCCAGTACCACGAGGGCTTTTAGCAATCAGCCCCAGCATTTT	CASTTRAFSNQPQHF	TRBJ1-5	TRBV19	.	.